This T cell receptor (beta chain) is drawn from a study of HIV-infected patients and healthy controls. Follow-up blood was drawn about 14 weeks, roughly three months, after antiretroviral therapy began. No cell fractionation was done, so the repertoire covers all unsorted peripheral blood T cells. Study observations and caveats: HIV-infected patients shared fewer CDR3 sequences between individuals than healthy controls. The diversity differences were not explained by slight age and sex differences between study cohorts.

This clonotype is termed medium-sized. The target antigen is unknown. Reverse transcription used around 540 ng RNA and constant-region primers for alpha and beta. Each of the alpha and beta chains got its own library through chain-specific third strand synthesis with indices. A 12-nucleotide barcode per molecule came from two concatenated random hexamers added pre-amplification. In TCRdb, the 5' RACE reads were re-called with MiXCR into one record per CDR3 protein. This table has thousands of distinct CDR3 sequences, about 8.4% appearing once. The V gene lost 4 bases and the J gene lost 12 bases, with 18 bases spanning the gap. Germline-derived CDR1 and CDR2 are KGHDR and SFDVKD. This CDR3 comprises 15 residues.

This sequence originates from an adult with HIV infection. The rearrangement joins TRBV24-1 to TRBJ2-6; tentatively, D is TRBD1 (6 bases). The starting material was blood, obtained during antiretroviral therapy. The CDR3 DNA is TGTGCCACCAGTGAAAGAGGACAGAGCCTCAGCGTCCTGACTTTC. Its protein product is CATSERGQSLSVLTF.